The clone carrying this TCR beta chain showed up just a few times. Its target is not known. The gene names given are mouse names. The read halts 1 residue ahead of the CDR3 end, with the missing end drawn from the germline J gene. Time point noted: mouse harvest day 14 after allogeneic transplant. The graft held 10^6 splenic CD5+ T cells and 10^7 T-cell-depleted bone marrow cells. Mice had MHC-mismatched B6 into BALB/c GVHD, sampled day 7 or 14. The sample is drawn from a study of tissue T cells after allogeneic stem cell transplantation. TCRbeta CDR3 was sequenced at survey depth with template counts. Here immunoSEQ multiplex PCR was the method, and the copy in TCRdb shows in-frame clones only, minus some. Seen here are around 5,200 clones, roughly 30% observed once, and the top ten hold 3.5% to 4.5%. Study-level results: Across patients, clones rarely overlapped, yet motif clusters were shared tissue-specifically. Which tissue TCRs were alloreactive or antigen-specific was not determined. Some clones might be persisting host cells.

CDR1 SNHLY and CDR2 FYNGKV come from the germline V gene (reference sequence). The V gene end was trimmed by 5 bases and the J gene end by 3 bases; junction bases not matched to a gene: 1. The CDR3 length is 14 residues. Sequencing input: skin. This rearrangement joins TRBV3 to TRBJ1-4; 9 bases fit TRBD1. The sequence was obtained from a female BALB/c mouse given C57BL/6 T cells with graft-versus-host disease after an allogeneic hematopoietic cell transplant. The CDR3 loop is CASSHRGPNERLFF. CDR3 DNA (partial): TGTGCCAGCAGCCACAGGGGGCCCAACGAAAGATTATTT.